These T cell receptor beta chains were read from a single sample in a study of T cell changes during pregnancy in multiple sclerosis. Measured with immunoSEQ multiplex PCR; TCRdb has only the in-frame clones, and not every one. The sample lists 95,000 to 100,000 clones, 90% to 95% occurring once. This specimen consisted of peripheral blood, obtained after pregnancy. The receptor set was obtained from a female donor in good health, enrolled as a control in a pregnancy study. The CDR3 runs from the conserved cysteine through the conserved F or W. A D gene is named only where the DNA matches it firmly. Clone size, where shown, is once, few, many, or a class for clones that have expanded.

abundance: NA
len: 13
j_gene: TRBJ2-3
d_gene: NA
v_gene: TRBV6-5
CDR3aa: CASRRQDLKAQYF
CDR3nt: TGTGCCAGCAGGCGGCAGGACTTGAAAGCGCAGTATTTT

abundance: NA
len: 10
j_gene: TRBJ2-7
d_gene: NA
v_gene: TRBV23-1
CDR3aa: CASVTYEQYF
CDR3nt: TGCGCCAGCGTAACCTACGAGCAGTACTTC

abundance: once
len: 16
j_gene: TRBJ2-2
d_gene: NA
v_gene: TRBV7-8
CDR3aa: CASSYPGGLNTGELFF
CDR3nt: TGTGCCAGCAGCTACCCTGGCGGGCTGAACACCGGGGAGCTGTTTTTT

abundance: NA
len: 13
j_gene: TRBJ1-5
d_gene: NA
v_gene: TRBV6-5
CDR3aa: CASSYGSYQPQHF
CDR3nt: TGTGCCAGCAGTTACGGGAGCTACCAGCCCCAGCATTTT

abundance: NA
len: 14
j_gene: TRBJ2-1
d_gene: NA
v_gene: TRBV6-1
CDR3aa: CATTTGATHNEQFF
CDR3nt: TGTGCCACCACGACAGGAGCCACCCACAATGAGCAGTTCTTC

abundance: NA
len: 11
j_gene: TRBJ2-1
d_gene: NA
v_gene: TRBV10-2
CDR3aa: CASSSYNEQFF
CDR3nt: TGCGCCAGTTCGTCCTACAATGAGCAGTTCTTC

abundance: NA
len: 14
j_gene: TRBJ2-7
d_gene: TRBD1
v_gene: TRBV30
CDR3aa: CAWNLPGQNYEQYF
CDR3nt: TGTGCCTGGAACTTGCCGGGACAGAATTACGAGCAGTACTTC

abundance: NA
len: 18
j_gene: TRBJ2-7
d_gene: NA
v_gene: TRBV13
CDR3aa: CASSSIVDTQSWAYEQYF
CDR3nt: TGTGCCAGCAGTTCTATTGTAGACACCCAATCCTGGGCCTACGAGCAGTACTTC

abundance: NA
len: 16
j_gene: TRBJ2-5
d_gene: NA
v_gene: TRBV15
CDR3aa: CATSREKTGAEETQYF
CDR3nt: TGTGCCACCAGCAGAGAAAAAACAGGAGCTGAAGAGACCCAGTACTTC

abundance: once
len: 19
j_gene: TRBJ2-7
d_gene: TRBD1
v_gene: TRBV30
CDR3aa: CAWSLTWDRGWPSSLQQYF
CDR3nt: TGTGCCTGGAGCTTAACCTGGGACAGGGGGTGGCCTAGCTCCTTACAGCAGTACTTC

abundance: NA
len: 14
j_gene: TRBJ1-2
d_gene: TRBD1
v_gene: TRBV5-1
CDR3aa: CASSRQGTNYGYTF
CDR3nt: TGCGCCAGCAGCCGACAGGGGACTAACTATGGCTACACCTTC

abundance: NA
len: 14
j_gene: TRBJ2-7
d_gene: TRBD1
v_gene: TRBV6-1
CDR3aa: CASSIQGDTYEQYF
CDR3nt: TGTGCCAGCAGCATACAGGGGGATACCTACGAGCAGTACTTC

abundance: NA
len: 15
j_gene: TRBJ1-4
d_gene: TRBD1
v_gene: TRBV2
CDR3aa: CASSGTGSTNEKLFF
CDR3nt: TGTGCCAGCAGCGGGACAGGGTCAACTAATGAAAAACTGTTTTTT

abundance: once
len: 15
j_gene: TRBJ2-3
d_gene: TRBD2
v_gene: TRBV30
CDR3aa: CAWSAGLPFTDTQYF
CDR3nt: TGTGCCTGGAGCGCGGGACTACCTTTCACAGATACGCAGTATTTT

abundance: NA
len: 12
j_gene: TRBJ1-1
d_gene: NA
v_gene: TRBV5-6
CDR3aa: CASSPLGHEAFF
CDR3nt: TGTGCCAGCAGCCCCTTGGGGCATGAAGCTTTCTTT

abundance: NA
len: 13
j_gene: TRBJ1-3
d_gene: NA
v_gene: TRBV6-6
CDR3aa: CASTVTAGNTIYF
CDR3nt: TGTGCCAGCACCGTGACAGCAGGAAACACCATATATTTT

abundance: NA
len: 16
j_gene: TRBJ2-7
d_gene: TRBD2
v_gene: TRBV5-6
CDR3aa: CASSRLLAGLSYEQYF
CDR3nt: TGTGCCAGCAGCAGATTACTAGCGGGGCTCTCCTACGAGCAGTACTTC

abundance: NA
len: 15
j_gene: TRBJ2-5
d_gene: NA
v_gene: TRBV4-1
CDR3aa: CASSQLQGGQETQYF
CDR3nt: TGCGCCAGCAGCCAGTTACAGGGAGGGCAAGAGACCCAGTACTTC

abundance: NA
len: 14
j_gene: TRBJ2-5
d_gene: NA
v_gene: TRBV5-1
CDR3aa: CASSLELVVETQYF
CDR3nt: TGCGCCAGCAGCTTGGAATTGGTAGTCGAGACCCAGTACTTC

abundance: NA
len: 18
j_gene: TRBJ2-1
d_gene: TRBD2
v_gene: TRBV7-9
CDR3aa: CASSLAAASGGISNEQFF
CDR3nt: TGTGCCAGCAGCTTAGCAGCAGCCAGCGGGGGGATATCCAATGAGCAGTTCTTC

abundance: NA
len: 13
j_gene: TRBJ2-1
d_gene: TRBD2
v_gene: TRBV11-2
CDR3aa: CASVIAGGGEQFF
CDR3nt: TGTGCCAGCGTTATAGCGGGAGGAGGAGAGCAGTTCTTC

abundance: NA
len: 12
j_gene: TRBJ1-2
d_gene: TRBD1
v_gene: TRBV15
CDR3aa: CATGQGAYGYTF
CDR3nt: TGTGCCACCGGCCAGGGGGCCTATGGCTACACCTTC

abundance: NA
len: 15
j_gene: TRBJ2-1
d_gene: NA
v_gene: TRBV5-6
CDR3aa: CASSLARATLGEQFF
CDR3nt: TGTGCCAGCAGCTTGGCGCGGGCCACGCTCGGTGAGCAGTTCTTC

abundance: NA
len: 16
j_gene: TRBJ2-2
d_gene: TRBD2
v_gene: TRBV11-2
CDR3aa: CASSLAEGRGTGELFF
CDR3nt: TGTGCCAGCAGCTTAGCAGAGGGGAGGGGCACCGGGGAGCTGTTTTTT

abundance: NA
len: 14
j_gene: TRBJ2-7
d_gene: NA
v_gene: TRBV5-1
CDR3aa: CASSSRTVSYEQYF
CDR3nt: TGCGCCAGCAGCTCCCGGACTGTCTCCTACGAGCAGTACTTC

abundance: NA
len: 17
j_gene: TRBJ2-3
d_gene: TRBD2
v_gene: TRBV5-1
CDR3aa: CASSLATSGISTDTQYF
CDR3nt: TGCGCCAGCAGCTTGGCGACTAGCGGGATTTCCACAGATACGCAGTATTTT

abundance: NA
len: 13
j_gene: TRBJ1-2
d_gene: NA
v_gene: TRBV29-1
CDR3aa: CSVEPSSGVGYTF
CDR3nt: TGCAGCGTTGAACCTTCATCAGGGGTTGGCTACACCTTC

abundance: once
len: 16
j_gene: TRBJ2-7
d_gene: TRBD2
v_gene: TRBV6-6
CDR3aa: CATRTSGRGSSYEQYF
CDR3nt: TGTGCCACCCGGACTAGCGGGAGGGGAAGCTCCTACGAGCAGTACTTC

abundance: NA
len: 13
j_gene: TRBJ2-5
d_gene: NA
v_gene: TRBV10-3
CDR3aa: CAISGAGQETQYF
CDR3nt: TGTGCCATCAGTGGAGCGGGTCAAGAGACCCAGTACTTC

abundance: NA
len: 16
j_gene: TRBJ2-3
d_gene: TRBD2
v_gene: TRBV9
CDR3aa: CASSSTGSGGTDTQYF
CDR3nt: TGTGCCAGCAGCTCCACGGGTAGCGGGGGCACAGATACGCAGTATTTT

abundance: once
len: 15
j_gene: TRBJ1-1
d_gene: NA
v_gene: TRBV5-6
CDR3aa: CASNLEGPMNTEAFF
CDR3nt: TGTGCCAGCAACCTGGAGGGGCCCATGAACACTGAAGCTTTCTTT

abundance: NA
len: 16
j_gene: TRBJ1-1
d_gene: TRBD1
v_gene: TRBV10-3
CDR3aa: CAISHSRGGRGPEAFF
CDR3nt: TGTGCCATCAGTCACTCTCGAGGCGGGAGGGGGCCTGAAGCTTTCTTT

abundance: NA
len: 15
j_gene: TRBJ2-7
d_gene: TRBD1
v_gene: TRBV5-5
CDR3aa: CASSRTGQSSYEQYF
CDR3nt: TGTGCCAGCAGCCGGACGGGACAGAGCTCCTACGAGCAGTACTTC

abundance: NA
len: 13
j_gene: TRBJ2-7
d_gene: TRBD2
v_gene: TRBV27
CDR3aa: CATGTQMGGGQYF
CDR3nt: TGTGCCACCGGAACCCAAATGGGCGGGGGGCAGTACTTC

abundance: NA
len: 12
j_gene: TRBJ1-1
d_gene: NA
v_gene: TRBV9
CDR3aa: CASSAEVGRAFF
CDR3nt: TGTGCCAGCAGCGCCGAGGTCGGTAGGGCTTTCTTT

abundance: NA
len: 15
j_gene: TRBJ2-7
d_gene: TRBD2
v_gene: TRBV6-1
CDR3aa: CASSPVAGGRPEQYF
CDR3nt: TGTGCCAGCAGCCCAGTAGCGGGAGGCCGCCCCGAGCAGTACTTC

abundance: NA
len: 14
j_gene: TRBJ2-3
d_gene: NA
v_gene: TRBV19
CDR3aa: CASSIGTGSDTQYF
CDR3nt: TGTGCCAGTAGTATAGGTACGGGGTCCGATACGCAGTATTTT

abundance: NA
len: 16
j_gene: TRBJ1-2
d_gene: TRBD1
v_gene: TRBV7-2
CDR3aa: CASSLGDNRGGYGYTF
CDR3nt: TGTGCCAGCAGCTTAGGGGATAACAGGGGAGGATATGGCTACACCTTC

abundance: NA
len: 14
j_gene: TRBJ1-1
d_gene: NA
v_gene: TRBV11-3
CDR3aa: CASSPGVSSTEAFF
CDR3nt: TGTGCCAGCAGCCCTGGTGTCTCGAGCACTGAAGCTTTCTTT

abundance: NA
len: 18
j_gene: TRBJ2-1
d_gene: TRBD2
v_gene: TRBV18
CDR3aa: CASSPPGRKRGGNNEQFF
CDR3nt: TGTGCCAGCTCACCACCAGGCCGGAAGCGGGGGGGTAACAATGAGCAGTTCTTC

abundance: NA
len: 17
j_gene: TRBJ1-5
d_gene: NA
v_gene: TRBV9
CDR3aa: CASSAGPRGGGNQPQHF
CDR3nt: TGTGCCAGCAGCGCAGGGCCCAGGGGAGGGGGCAATCAGCCCCAGCATTTT

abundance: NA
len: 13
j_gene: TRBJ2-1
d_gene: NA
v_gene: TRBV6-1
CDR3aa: CASEVGQVFEQFF
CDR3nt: TGTGCCAGCGAGGTGGGACAAGTATTCGAGCAGTTCTTC

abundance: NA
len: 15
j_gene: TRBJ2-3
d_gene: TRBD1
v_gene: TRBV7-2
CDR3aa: CASSLQGVLRDTQYF
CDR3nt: TGTGCCAGCAGCTTACAGGGGGTGCTCAGGGATACGCAGTATTTT

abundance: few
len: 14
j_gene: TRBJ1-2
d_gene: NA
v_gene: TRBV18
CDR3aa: CASSPDPGSYGYTF
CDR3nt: TGTGCCAGCTCACCCGATCCGGGTTCCTATGGCTACACCTTC

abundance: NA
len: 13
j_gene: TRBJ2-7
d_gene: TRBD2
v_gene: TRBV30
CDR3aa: CAWRLAGGNEQYF
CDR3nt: TGTGCCTGGAGACTAGCGGGGGGGAACGAGCAGTACTTC

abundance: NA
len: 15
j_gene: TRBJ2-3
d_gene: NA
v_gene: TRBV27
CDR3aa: CASSLLTVTTDTQYF
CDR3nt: TGTGCCAGCAGTTTGTTGACAGTGACCACAGATACGCAGTATTTT

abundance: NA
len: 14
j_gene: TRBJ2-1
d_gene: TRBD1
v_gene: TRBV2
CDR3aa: CAVLRGQGYNEQFF
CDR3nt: TGTGCCGTACTCCGAGGACAGGGGTACAATGAGCAGTTCTTC

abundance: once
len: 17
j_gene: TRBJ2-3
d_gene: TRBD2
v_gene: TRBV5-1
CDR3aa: CASSWRGTSGSSDTQYF
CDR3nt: TGCGCCAGCAGCTGGCGGGGGACTAGCGGGAGCTCAGATACGCAGTATTTT

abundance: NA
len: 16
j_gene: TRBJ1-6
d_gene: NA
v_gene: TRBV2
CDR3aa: CASSDYTSSYNSPLHF
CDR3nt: TGTGCCAGCAGTGATTATACGAGCTCCTATAATTCACCCCTCCACTTT

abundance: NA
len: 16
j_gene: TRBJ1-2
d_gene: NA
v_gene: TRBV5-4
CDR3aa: CASSLAGSGVPYGYTF
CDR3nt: TGTGCCAGCAGCTTGGCCGGTTCGGGGGTACCGTATGGCTACACCTTC

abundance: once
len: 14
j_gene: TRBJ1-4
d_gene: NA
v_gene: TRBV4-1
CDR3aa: CASSRGPVNEKLFF
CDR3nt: TGCGCCAGCAGCCGGGGCCCCGTTAATGAAAAACTGTTTTTT

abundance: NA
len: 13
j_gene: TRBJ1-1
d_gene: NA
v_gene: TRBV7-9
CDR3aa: CASRGGGNTEAFF
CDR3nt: TGTGCCAGCAGAGGGGGGGGGAACACTGAAGCTTTCTTT

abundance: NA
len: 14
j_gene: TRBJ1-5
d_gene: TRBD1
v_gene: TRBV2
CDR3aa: CASRDREFEQPQHF
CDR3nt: TGTGCCAGCAGGGACAGGGAGTTTGAACAGCCCCAGCATTTT